The 27 T cell receptor beta chains given below trace back to one sample, sequenced in a study of PD-1 blockade in classical Hodgkin lymphoma (dated by TCRdb to about 2020). Library construction relied on the immunoSEQ multiplex PCR assay. Held by TCRdb, this immuneACCESS table contains in-frame sequences only and omits some clones. Under half of the omission traces to an unresolved V gene where checked; the cause of the rest is unknown. The sample profile shows tens of thousands of clones; 89% of them were found once. Around 10% of the sample rests with the top ten. The time point tag for this specimen amounts to: cycle 2 day 1 (C2D1) of nivolumab. Relapse after autologous stem cell transplantation had occurred in all trial patients, and cohorts A, B and C were distinguished by prior brentuximab vedotin exposure. Material: peripheral blood mononuclear cells (PBMCs), obtained before the second cycle of nivolumab. These receptor sequences come from a human donor with classical Hodgkin lymphoma.

This rearrangement joins TRBV25-1 to TRBJ2-7, with 8 positions matching TRBD2. The germline V gene encodes CDR1 MGHDK and CDR2 SYGVNS. The CDR3 loop spans 13 amino acids. The trim removed 5 bases at V and 4 bases at J, leaving 4 bases unmatched. CDR3 bases: TGTGCCAGCAGTATATCGGGGGGGTACGAGCAGTACTTC. This gives the protein CASSISGGYEQYF.

This clone was seen once. The V call is TRBV19, the J call TRBJ2-3, with D possibly matching TRBD1 (6 bases). The V end lost 5 bases, the J end lost 0 bases, and 18 bases lay between the germline ends. Germline V gene data show CDR1 as LNHDA and CDR2 as SQIVND (reference sequence). The CDR3 is 17 amino acids. The CDR3 sequence: CASSLIGTLTSTDTQYF. Written as DNA, the CDR3 is TGTGCCAGTAGTTTGATTGGGACACTGACTAGCACAGATACGCAGTATTTT.

In this sample, this clone turned up a few times. This chain joins TRBV4-1 and TRBJ1-3; D remains ambiguous. The germline V gene encodes CDR1 MGHRA and CDR2 YSYEKL. The CDR3 totals 12 residues. V was shortened by 0 bases and J by 4 bases, with 1 base between the two germline ends. The CDR3 loop reads CASSQDGNTIYF. CDR3 nucleotide sequence: TGCGCCAGCAGCCAAGACGGAAACACCATATATTTT.

The chain links TRBV6-1 to TRBJ1-1; TRBD1 agrees at 9 bases. With 6 bases clipped from V and 1 base from J, the junction kept 6 bases outside the gene matches. CDR1 and CDR2 from the germline V gene are MNHNS and SASEGT. CDR3 size: 15 residues. In nucleotides, the CDR3 is TGTGCCAGCAGGGGGCAGGACAGGGGGAACACTGAAGCTTTCTTT. Translating it yields CASRGQDRGNTEAFF.

V usage is TRBV5-1 and J usage is TRBJ1-4; D might be TRBD1 (5 bases). Trimming removed 0 bases from V and 6 bases from J, with 12 bases in between. The CDR3 is 15 residues long. CDR1 and CDR2 from the germline V gene are SGHRS and YFSETQ. The CDR3 DNA is TGCGCCAGCAGCTTGGGGGTCAGGGACTATGAAAAACTGTTTTTT. Its translation is CASSLGVRDYEKLFF.

This clone was picked up one time. The rearrangement joins TRBV19 to TRBJ1-5, with a possible D match to TRBD1 (6 bases). V was trimmed by 7 bases and J by 1 base, leaving 14 bases between them. The CDR3 consists of 15 residues. Germline CDR1 and CDR2: LNHDA and SQIVND (reference sequence). In nucleotides, the CDR3 is TGTGCCAGTATGTATTCGGACAGAAGCAATCAGCCCCAGCATTTT. Amino acids: CASMYSDRSNQPQHF.

The chain is built from TRBV2 and TRBJ1-5, with 9 bases lining up with TRBD1. Germline CDR1 and CDR2: SNHLY and FYNNEI. J was trimmed by 5 bases and V by 1 base; bases with no gene match: 12. The CDR3 is 18 residues long. CDR3: CASSEGQGGFNGYQPQHF. CDR3 sequence (DNA): TGTGCCAGCAGTGAAGGACAGGGGGGCTTCAACGGGTATCAGCCCCAGCATTTT.

The V and J genes are TRBV27 and TRBJ1-6; D perhaps matches TRBD1 (5 bases). Germline lookup yields CDR1 MNHEY and CDR2 SMNVEV (reference sequence). The CDR3 contains 13 residues. Trimming stripped 3 bases from V and 7 bases from J, with 7 bases between. CDR3 DNA: TGTGCCAGCAGTTTCGGGGGGAATTCACCCCTCCACTTT. This sequence encodes CASSFGGNSPLHF.

This clone was counted a single time. The chain uses TRBV19 and TRBJ2-3; 7 bases fit TRBD1. V lost 4 bases to trimming and J lost 0 bases; unmatched junction nucleotides: 4. This CDR3 contains 15 residues. Germline CDR1 LNHDA, CDR2 SQIVND (reference sequence). CDR3 nucleotides: TGTGCCAGTAGTACACCGGGACAGAGCACAGATACGCAGTATTTT. This translates into CASSTPGQSTDTQYF.

The CDR3 spells CASSLVSGPYGYTF. The CDR3 DNA reads as TGTGCCAGCAGCTTAGTGTCAGGGCCCTATGGCTACACCTTC. The chain carries TRBV11-2 and TRBJ1-2; D might be TRBD1 (5 bases). The CDR3 runs 14 residues. The germline CDR1 and CDR2 sequences are SGHAT and FQNNGV. Trimming removed 1 base from V and 4 bases from J, with 10 bases in between.

This clone was found once. The chain is built from TRBV5-1 and TRBJ2-7, with TRBD2 matching 7 bases. Germline CDR1 and CDR2: SGHRS and YFSETQ. The V and J ends lost 7 bases and 6 bases, in that order; junction bases with no gene match: 4. The CDR3 loop spans 11 amino acids. The CDR3 region has the DNA TGCGCCAGCTCGGGGGGAGCCGAGCAGTACTTC. As protein: CASSGGAEQYF. Full variable domain (remainder filled in from reference TRBV5-1 and TRBJ2-7): KAGVTQTPRYLIKTRGQQVTLSCSPISGHRSVSWYQQTPGQGLQFLFEYFSETQRNKGNFPGRFSGRQFSNSRSEMNVSTLELGDSALYLCASSGGAEQYFGPGTRLTVT.

DNA of the CDR3: TGTGCCTGGAGTGGGGCTAGCTTTTGGGAGACCCAGTACTTC. Protein: CAWSGASFWETQYF. V is TRBV30 and J is TRBJ2-5; possibly TRBD2 for D (5 bases). Trimming took 1 base from V and 5 from J, leaving 14 bases between them. CDR3 length: 14 residues. Per germline, CDR1 GTSNPN and CDR2 SVGIG (reference sequence).

The gene calls are TRBV6-1 and TRBJ1-1; D unresolved. The CDR3 is made up of 14 amino acids. Germline V lookup: CDR1 MNHNS, CDR2 SASEGT. Trimming shortened V by 3 bases and J by 0 bases, and 8 bases separated the two germline ends. CDR3 sequence reads: CASSEGLMNTEAFF. CDR3 DNA sequence: TGTGCCAGCAGTGAGGGCCTTATGAACACTGAAGCTTTCTTT.

The rearrangement joins TRBV5-1 to TRBJ2-3, with 10 positions matching TRBD2. J lost 2 bases, V lost 3 bases, and 3 bases had no gene match. Germline CDR1 SGHRS, CDR2 YFSETQ. This CDR3 has 15 amino acids. CDR3 amino acids: CASSSGLALTDTQYF. CDR3 bases: TGCGCCAGCAGCTCGGGACTAGCGCTCACAGATACGCAGTATTTT.

This chain uses TRBV14 with TRBJ2-3; TRBD1 is a possible D gene (6 bases). V was shortened by 3 bases and J by 7 bases, with 17 bases between the two germline ends. Germline V gene lookup returns CDR1 SGHDN and CDR2 FVKESK. This CDR3 has 15 amino acids. The CDR3 coding sequence is TGTGCCAGCAGCCACCCCGGGCAGGGGCCATATACGCAGTATTTT. As protein: CASSHPGQGPYTQYF.

The rearrangement uses TRBV19 and TRBJ2-1; D remains ambiguous. The CDR3 has 16 residues. The ends were cut back, 0 bases at V and 0 bases at J, with 9 bases in the middle. Germline loops: CDR1 LNHDA, CDR2 SQIVND (reference sequence). The CDR3 protein is CASSIDRTSSYNEQFF. The DNA for the CDR3 is TGTGCCAGTAGTATAGATCGAACCAGCTCCTACAATGAGCAGTTCTTC.

J is TRBJ2-1 and V is TRBV29-1, with 7 bases matching TRBD2. J gave up 5 bases and V 3 bases, and 4 bases lay outside the gene matches. Germline CDR1 reads SQVTM; CDR2 reads ANQGSEA. The CDR3 is 13 amino acids. CDR3 amino acids: CSVEGGENNEQFF. CDR3 sequence (DNA): TGCAGCGTTGAGGGGGGGGAAAACAATGAGCAGTTCTTC.

The rearrangement links TRBV4-1 to TRBJ2-7; TRBD1 might be the D (6 bases). Trimming left V 0 bases short and J 5 bases short, with 17 bases between. The CDR3 runs 16 residues. Germline V gene lookup returns CDR1 MGHRA and CDR2 YSYEKL. The DNA for the CDR3 is TGCGCCAGCAGCCAAGATTTGGGGCAGGGGTCCCACGAGCAGTACTTC. This translates into CASSQDLGQGSHEQYF.

V is TRBV5-1 and J is TRBJ1-3, with TRBD1 as a possible D gene (6 bases). Germline V gene sequence: CDR1 SGHRS, CDR2 YFSETQ. The CDR3 spans 15 residues. Trimming cost V 4 bases and J 4 bases, with 15 bases left between them. The CDR3 coding sequence is TGCGCCAGCAGCCCCCAGCCAGGGGTCGGAAACACCATATATTTT. Residues: CASSPQPGVGNTIYF.

This chain joins TRBV15 and TRBJ2-3, with 14 bases identical to TRBD2. In germline, CDR1 is LNHNV, CDR2 YYDKDF (reference sequence). The CDR3 is 14 amino acids. V was pared by 10 bases and J by 2 bases, with 2 bases of the junction left unmatched. The CDR3 nucleotides read TGTGCCAGACTAGCGGGAGGGACCACAGATACGCAGTATTTT. This encodes CARLAGGTTDTQYF.

The V call is TRBV7-9, the J call TRBJ1-6; no firm D call. The CDR3 is made up of 13 amino acids. Germline V CDR1 and CDR2: SEHNR, FQNEAQ (reference sequence). Trimming left V 5 bases short and J 8 bases short, with 10 bases between. CDR3 residues: CASSGSQYSPLHF. The DNA of the CDR3 is TGTGCCAGCAGCGGGAGTCAGTATTCACCCCTCCACTTT.

This chain connects TRBV5-1 to TRBJ1-2, with D possibly being TRBD1 (6 bases). This CDR3 region has 14 residues. Germline V gene data show CDR1 as SGHRS and CDR2 as YFSETQ. Deletions cut 0 bases from V and 7 bases from J, with 13 bases between. CDR3 residues: CASSLDRRGSGYTF. The CDR3 nucleotides are TGCGCCAGCAGCTTGGATCGCAGGGGCAGTGGCTACACCTTC.

A single count supports this clone. This chain links TRBV9 with TRBJ2-7; 10 bases fit TRBD1. Germline lookup yields CDR1 SGDLS and CDR2 YYNGEE. The CDR3 is 13 residues long. With 3 bases clipped from V and 6 bases from J, the junction kept 3 bases outside the gene matches. In nucleotides, the CDR3 is TGTGCCAGCAGCGGACAGGGGGCCAGCGAGCAGTACTTC. This encodes CASSGQGASEQYF.

The chain links TRBV18 to TRBJ1-1; D gene ambiguous. The CDR3 consists of 13 residues. Germline V gene data show CDR1 as KGHSH and CDR2 as LQKENI. Trimming removed 2 bases from V and 10 bases from J, with 14 bases in between. Written as DNA, the CDR3 is TGTGCCAGCTCACCAGCACGTATCCCGGGAGCTTTCTTT. It encodes CASSPARIPGAFF.

The DNA of the CDR3 is TGTGCCAGGCCCCCCCGTCCCTACGAGCAGTACTTC. It codes for CARPPRPYEQYF. The rearrangement links TRBV19 to TRBJ2-7; unclear D gene. Germline CDR1 is LNHDA and CDR2 is SQIVND (reference sequence). V was clipped by 9 bases and J by 2 bases, with 11 bases between them. This CDR3 contains 12 residues.

Remarks on this clone: A junction boundary mismatches the germline segment, possibly from a read error. The chain has TRBV7-6 and TRBJ1-3, with D maybe TRBD1 (6 bases). The CDR3 has 17 residues. Per germline, CDR1 SGHVS and CDR2 FNYEAQ. In DNA form, the CDR3 reads TGTGCCAGCAGATTAGAGGGGGGTCCGGGTACCGGAAACACCATATATTTT. It specifies CASRLEGGPGTGNTIYF.

The J gene is TRBJ2-1, the V gene TRBV5-1, with D hard to call. V lost 6 bases to trimming and J lost 8 bases, with 12 bases between them. The germline V gene encodes CDR1 SGHRS and CDR2 YFSETQ. The CDR3 has 12 amino acids. The CDR3 DNA is TGCGCCAGCACCTCCTCAGGAGATGAGCAGTTCTTC. It yields the protein CASTSSGDEQFF.